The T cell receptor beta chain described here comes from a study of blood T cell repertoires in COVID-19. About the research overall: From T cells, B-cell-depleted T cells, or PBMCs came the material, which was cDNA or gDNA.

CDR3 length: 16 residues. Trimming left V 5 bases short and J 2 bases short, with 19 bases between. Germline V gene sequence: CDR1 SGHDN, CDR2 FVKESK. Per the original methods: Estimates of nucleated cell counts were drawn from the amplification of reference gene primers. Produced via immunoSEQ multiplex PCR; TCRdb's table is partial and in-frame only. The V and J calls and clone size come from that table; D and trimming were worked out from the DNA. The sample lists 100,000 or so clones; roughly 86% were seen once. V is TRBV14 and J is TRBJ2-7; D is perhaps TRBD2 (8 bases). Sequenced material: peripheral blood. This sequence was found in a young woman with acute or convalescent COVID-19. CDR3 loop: CASSSNGRGPAYEQYF. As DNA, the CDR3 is TGTGCCAGCAGCTCTAACGGGAGGGGGCCAGCCTACGAGCAGTACTTC.